This is a list of T cell receptor beta chains from one sample in a study of blood T cell repertoires in COVID-19. Assay: immunoSEQ multiplex PCR; the TCRdb copy retains only in-frame clones and omits some. Among approximately 310,000 clones listed, 80% to 90% were seen once. The sample taken for sequencing was PBMCs or T cells enriched from blood (not recorded which). These receptors all stem from a man under 40 who had recovered from COVID-19. Each CDR3 is given with its conserved first and last residue. Fields, in order: D gene, V gene, clone size, J gene, CDR3 protein, CDR3 DNA. The D gene is left open where the match is weak. Some rows have no size entry. The others give once, few or many, or a class for an expanded clone.

.	TRBV4-2	once	TRBJ1-2	CASSPGGGGYTF	TGTGCCAGCAGCCCCGGGGGGGGTGGCTACACCTTC
TRBD1	TRBV6-6	.	TRBJ1-5	CASSYAQGGSQPQHF	TGTGCCAGCAGTTACGCACAGGGGGGGAGTCAGCCCCAGCATTTT
.	TRBV6-1	.	TRBJ1-1	CASSDAGMNTEAFF	TGTGCCAGCAGTGACGCGGGGATGAACACTGAAGCTTTCTTT
.	TRBV4-1	.	TRBJ1-4	CASSQPAAGPGFDEKLFF	TGCGCCAGCAGCCAACCCGCGGCCGGACCGGGGTTTGATGAAAAACTGTTTTTT
.	TRBV6-5	.	TRBJ1-1	CASRINRDTEAFF	TGTGCCAGCAGGATCAACAGGGACACTGAAGCTTTCTTT
.	TRBV5-4	.	TRBJ1-5	CASSLAPGSNQPQHF	TGTGCCAGCAGCCTGGCTCCCGGTAGCAATCAGCCCCAGCATTTT
.	TRBV5-4	.	TRBJ2-5	CASSLVGGRGETQYF	TGTGCCAGCAGCTTGGTAGGGGGGAGGGGAGAGACCCAGTACTTC
.	TRBV5-5	.	TRBJ1-5	CASSLGWAQPQHF	TGTGCCAGCAGCTTGGGTTGGGCACAGCCCCAGCATTTT
.	TRBV2	.	TRBJ2-7	CASSDPGEQYF	TGTGCCAGCAGTGACCCGGGCGAGCAGTACTTC
.	TRBV7-2	.	TRBJ1-1	CASSLARYRITEAFF	TGTGCCAGCAGCTTAGCCAGGTACCGTATCACTGAAGCTTTCTTT
TRBD1	TRBV5-5	.	TRBJ1-2	CASSPRDRAGPWRGYGYTF	TGTGCCAGCAGCCCACGCGACAGGGCAGGACCTTGGAGGGGCTATGGCTACACCTTC
.	TRBV29-1	.	TRBJ1-1	CSVATGRGMNTEAFF	TGCAGCGTCGCGACAGGCCGGGGTATGAACACTGAAGCTTTCTTT
.	TRBV7-8	.	TRBJ2-5	CASSLVYGVETQYF	TGTGCCAGCAGCTTAGTGTACGGGGTCGAGACCCAGTACTTC
.	TRBV4-1	.	TRBJ1-4	CASSQVPPGELFF	TGCGCCAGCAGCCAAGTACCGCCCGGGGAACTGTTTTTT
.	TRBV7-2	.	TRBJ2-7	CASSFESGPAYEQYF	TGTGCCAGCAGCTTCGAATCTGGGCCCGCCTACGAGCAGTACTTC
.	TRBV30	.	TRBJ1-1	CAWNTNTEAFF	TGTGCCTGGAACACGAACACTGAAGCTTTCTTT